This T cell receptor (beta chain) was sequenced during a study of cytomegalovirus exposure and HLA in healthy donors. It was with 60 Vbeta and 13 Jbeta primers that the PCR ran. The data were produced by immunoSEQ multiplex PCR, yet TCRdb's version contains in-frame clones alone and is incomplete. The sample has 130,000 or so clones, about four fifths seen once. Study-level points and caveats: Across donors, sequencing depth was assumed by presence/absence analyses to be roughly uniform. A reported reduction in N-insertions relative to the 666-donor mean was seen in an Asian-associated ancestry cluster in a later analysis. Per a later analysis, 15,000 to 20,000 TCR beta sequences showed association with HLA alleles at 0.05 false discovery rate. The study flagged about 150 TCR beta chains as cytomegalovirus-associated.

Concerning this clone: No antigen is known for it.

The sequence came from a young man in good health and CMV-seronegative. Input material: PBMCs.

The CDR3 region is CASGSRDRGPGETQYF. CDR3 sequence (DNA): TGTGCTAGTGGTTCCAGGGACAGGGGGCCTGGGGAGACCCAGTACTTC. V gene TRBV12-5 combines with J gene TRBJ2-5; 12 bases fit TRBD1. The CDR3 has 16 residues. Germline values: CDR1 LGHNT, CDR2 FRNRAP. Trimming removed 4 bases from V and 5 bases from J; junction bases left unmatched: 8.